The rows below give T cell receptor beta chains drawn from one sample of a study of shared clonotypes between healthy human individuals. Method: immunoSEQ multiplex PCR; TCRdb's copy keeps in-frame clones and lacks some. Among about 2.3 million clones listed, about 92% were seen once. The specimen was naive CD4+ T cells from PBMCs. The source of these receptors is a man aged 18 to 29 in good health. Some clones in this sample may be carry-over from other donors' samples. Both conserved end residues are part of each CDR3. D genes are given only for firm matches. Clone size is given for some rows only: seen once, a few or many times, or a class if the clone is expanded.

TRBJ1-4	TRBD1	TRBV28	NA	TGTGCCAGCAGTTTACTAACAGGGGGAACTAATGAAAAACTGTTTTTT	CASSLLTGGTNEKLFF
TRBJ1-2	NA	TRBV7-2	NA	TGTGCCAGCAGCTCCCTCCAGGCCTCTGGCGGCTACACCTTC	CASSSLQASGGYTF
TRBJ2-1	TRBD1	TRBV7-6	NA	TGTGCCAGCAGCTTAGGAGACAGGGGAAACGGTGAGCAGTTCTTC	CASSLGDRGNGEQFF
TRBJ1-5	NA	TRBV28	NA	TGTGCCAGCAGTTTACAGGGTTCCCAGCCCCAGCATTTT	CASSLQGSQPQHF
TRBJ2-1	NA	TRBV18	NA	TGTGCCAGCTCACCCACTAGGACCTACAATGAGCAGTTCTTC	CASSPTRTYNEQFF
TRBJ2-1	TRBD2	TRBV9	NA	TGTGCCAGCAGCGTAGGGCTAGCGGGAGATCCGCATGAGCAGTTCTTC	CASSVGLAGDPHEQFF
TRBJ2-3	NA	TRBV27	NA	TGTGCCAGCAGTTTTCTCAGCACAGATACGCAGTATTTT	CASSFLSTDTQYF
TRBJ2-3	TRBD2	TRBV14	NA	TGTGCCAGCAGCCATCTGGGACTACTGCAAGGGGACACAGATACGCAGTATTTT	CASSHLGLLQGDTDTQYF
TRBJ1-2	NA	TRBV7-9	NA	TGTGCCAGCGTGCAGGGAATCTACCGAGAGGGCTACACCTTC	CASVQGIYREGYTF
TRBJ2-2	NA	TRBV18	NA	TGTGCCAGCTCACCTTCAGGACAGACTAACACCGGGGAGCTGTTTTTT	CASSPSGQTNTGELFF
TRBJ1-5	NA	TRBV6-1	NA	TGTGCCAGCAGTGAAAAGGGGCCCCACCAGCCCCAGCATTTT	CASSEKGPHQPQHF
TRBJ2-3	NA	TRBV9	NA	TGTGCCAGCAGCGTAGCTCTAGGCCGCACAGATACGCAGTATTTT	CASSVALGRTDTQYF
TRBJ2-1	NA	TRBV11-3	NA	TGTGCCAGCAGCGTACAGAGCTCCTACAATGAGCAGTTCTTC	CASSVQSSYNEQFF
TRBJ2-7	TRBD2	TRBV28	NA	TGTGCCAGCAGCCCGGGACTAGCGGACTACGAGCAGTACTTC	CASSPGLADYEQYF
TRBJ1-2	NA	TRBV28	NA	TGTGCCAGCAGTCCGACGGGACGGAGTAACTATGGCTACACCTTC	CASSPTGRSNYGYTF
TRBJ2-7	NA	TRBV10-3	NA	TGTGCCATCAGTGGTGAAGGGAATAAGCGCGAGCAGTACTTC	CAISGEGNKREQYF
TRBJ2-5	NA	TRBV5-1	once	TGCGCCAGCAGCTTCGGCAAAGAGACCCAGTACTTC	CASSFGKETQYF
TRBJ2-2	NA	TRBV6-6	NA	TGTGCCAGCAGGCCGGGGGTTAACACCGGGGAGCTGTTTTTT	CASRPGVNTGELFF
TRBJ2-3	TRBD1	TRBV5-1	NA	TGCGCCAGCAGCCCCGGGGACAGGTTCACAGATACGCAGTATTTT	CASSPGDRFTDTQYF
TRBJ1-1	NA	TRBV7-3	NA	TGTGCCAGCAGCTTTGGGGGGAACACTGAAGCTTTCTTT	CASSFGGNTEAFF
TRBJ1-5	NA	TRBV5-1	NA	TGCGCCAGCAGCTTGGACAGTAACAATCAGCCCCAGCATTTT	CASSLDSNNQPQHF
TRBJ2-1	NA	TRBV5-1	NA	TGCGCCAGCAGCTTGGTAGGAGGCTCCTACAATGAGCAGTTCTTC	CASSLVGGSYNEQFF
TRBJ2-7	TRBD1	TRBV11-1	once	TGTGCCAGCAGCCTAAAACCCGGGACAGCAACCTACGAGCAGTACTTC	CASSLKPGTATYEQYF
TRBJ1-2	NA	TRBV5-1	once	TGCGCCAGCAGCTTTACTTCTAACTATGGCTACACCTTC	CASSFTSNYGYTF
TRBJ2-3	NA	TRBV6-5	NA	TGTGCCAGCAGCCCAAGCACAGATACGCAGTATTTT	CASSPSTDTQYF
TRBJ1-1	NA	TRBV7-3	NA	TGTGCCAGCAGCACCAGGGGAGAGAACACTGAAGCTTTCTTT	CASSTRGENTEAFF
TRBJ1-1	NA	TRBV5-1	NA	TGCGCCAGCAGCCCAGATCCTAACACTGAAGCTTTCTTT	CASSPDPNTEAFF
TRBJ1-1	TRBD1	TRBV6-1	NA	TGTGCCAGCAGCCGGACAGGGTCGAACACTGAAGCTTTCTTT	CASSRTGSNTEAFF
TRBJ2-7	TRBD2	TRBV18	NA	TGTGCCAGCTCACCTAGTCCTGGACTAGCGTCGTACGAGCAGTACTTC	CASSPSPGLASYEQYF
TRBJ2-7	TRBD1	TRBV10-3	once	TGTGCCATCAGAGAGGGGGACAGTAGTTACGAGCAGTACTTC	CAIREGDSSYEQYF
TRBJ2-2	TRBD1	TRBV30	once	TGTGCCTGGACACAGGGGACCGCGAACACCGGGGAGCTGTTTTTT	CAWTQGTANTGELFF
TRBJ2-5	NA	TRBV28	NA	TGTGCCAGCAGTCCACGTGAGACCCAGTACTTC	CASSPRETQYF
TRBJ1-2	TRBD1	TRBV29-1	NA	TGCAGCACCTGGACAGGTCTGGGCTATGGCTACACCTTC	CSTWTGLGYGYTF
TRBJ2-2	NA	TRBV5-1	NA	TGCGCCAGCAGCTTGGGGGGAGTCGCGAACACCGGGGAGCTGTTTTTT	CASSLGGVANTGELFF
TRBJ2-1	NA	TRBV25-1	once	TGTGCCAGCAGTGAGGCCGGCGGCAGCTCCTACAATGAGCAGTTCTTC	CASSEAGGSSYNEQFF
TRBJ2-7	NA	TRBV10-1	NA	TGCGCCAGCAGCGCAGGGGTCTCCTACGAGCAGTACTTC	CASSAGVSYEQYF
TRBJ1-5	NA	TRBV5-8	once	TGTGCCAGCAGCTTGTTCCAGGGCAATCAGCCCCAGCATTTT	CASSLFQGNQPQHF
TRBJ2-7	NA	TRBV28	NA	TGTGCCAGCAGTGTCCGTGGGGAGCAGTACTTC	CASSVRGEQYF
TRBJ1-1	TRBD1	TRBV7-8	NA	TGTGCCAGCAGCCCGACAGGGTGGGTGGCGAACACTGAAGCTTTCTTT	CASSPTGWVANTEAFF
TRBJ2-3	NA	TRBV7-2	NA	TGTGCCAGCAGCTTAGTCGCTAGCCTCTCCACAGATACGCAGTATTTT	CASSLVASLSTDTQYF
TRBJ2-1	TRBD1	TRBV28	NA	TGTGCCAGCAGGATCCGGAAAACAGGGGGCGCGGCCAATGAGCAGTTCTTC	CASRIRKTGGAANEQFF
TRBJ2-2	NA	TRBV6-1	NA	TGTGCCAGCAGTGAAGTGGGGGCCACTAGAAGAGGGGAGCTGTTTTTT	CASSEVGATRRGELFF
TRBJ2-7	TRBD1	TRBV6-6	NA	TGTGCCAGCAGTCACCGGGACAGGGGCTCCTACGAGCAGTACTTC	CASSHRDRGSYEQYF
TRBJ1-1	NA	TRBV11-3	once	TGTGCCAGCAGTCAACAGGGCTCTGAAGCTTTCTTT	CASSQQGSEAFF
TRBJ1-4	TRBD1	TRBV6-1	NA	TGTGCCAGTAGAGACAGGGTTGGTAATGAAAAACTGTTTTTT	CASRDRVGNEKLFF
TRBJ2-5	TRBD1	TRBV19	NA	TGTGCCAGTAGCTCGGACAGGGGGCGTACCCAGTACTTC	CASSSDRGRTQYF
TRBJ1-2	NA	TRBV7-9	NA	TGTGCCAGCAGCTTCCAGGAAGGTCGGGGCTACACCTTC	CASSFQEGRGYTF
TRBJ1-2	NA	TRBV11-2	NA	TGTGCCAGCACCCCCGGCAGGGCTAACTATGGCTACACCTTC	CASTPGRANYGYTF
TRBJ2-7	TRBD1	TRBV7-2	NA	TGTGCCAGCAGGGAATCAGGGGGTTACGAGCAGTACTTC	CASRESGGYEQYF
TRBJ1-2	NA	TRBV7-2	NA	TGTGCCAGCAGCTTAGGTGTAGGGAACTATGGCTACACCTTC	CASSLGVGNYGYTF
TRBJ1-1	NA	TRBV28	few	TGTGCCAGCAGTCCCTCGGGACGGAACACTGAAGCTTTCTTT	CASSPSGRNTEAFF
TRBJ2-7	NA	TRBV5-1	once	TGCGCCAGCAGCTTGGCGTGGAGCCCAACCTACGAGCAGTACTTC	CASSLAWSPTYEQYF
TRBJ2-1	NA	TRBV5-1	NA	TGCGCCAGCAGCTCCTCAAAATCTATGACCTCCTACAATGAGCAGTTCTTC	CASSSSKSMTSYNEQFF
TRBJ2-7	TRBD2	TRBV28	NA	TGTGCCAGCAGCGAACTAGCGATCCACGAGCAGTACTTC	CASSELAIHEQYF
TRBJ2-3	NA	TRBV9	NA	TGTGCCAGCAGCGTAGCGTCCCTTTGGGCAGATACGCAGTATTTT	CASSVASLWADTQYF
TRBJ2-7	TRBD1	TRBV5-1	NA	TGCGCCAGCAGCTCCTTCCAGGGGGTCCCCTACGAGCAGTACTTC	CASSSFQGVPYEQYF
TRBJ1-3	NA	TRBV11-2	NA	TGTGCCAGCAGTACTTACATAACCTCTGGAAACACCATATATTTT	CASSTYITSGNTIYF